The next 27 T cell receptor beta chains were all read from a single sample in a study of blood T cell repertoires in COVID-19. Sequencing was performed with immunoSEQ multiplex PCR; in TCRdb, only in-frame clones are kept and a portion is missing. The sample records 95,000 to 150,000 clones, roughly 80% being singletons. Sequences were obtained from peripheral blood. These receptor sequences come from a man older than 75 with COVID-19, enrolled during active disease.

The rearrangement joins TRBV5-1 to TRBJ1-1; no firm D call. Trimming removed 2 bases from V and 1 base from J, with 9 bases in between. Germline lookup yields CDR1 SGHRS and CDR2 YFSETQ. The CDR3 is 14 residues long. Here the CDR3 DNA reads TGCGCCAGCAGCTTCTCGACGGGGAACACTGAAGCTTTCTTT. This translates into CASSFSTGNTEAFF.

This clone has only a few counts. V usage is TRBV10-3 and J usage is TRBJ2-7; D possibly corresponds to TRBD2 (7 bases). The ends were cut back, 0 bases at V and 8 bases at J, with 14 bases in the middle. The CDR3 extends over 14 amino acids. Looked up from germline, CDR1 is ENHRY and CDR2 is SYGVKD. This CDR3 reads CAISESGGGGKQYF. CDR3 DNA: TGTGCCATCAGTGAGTCTGGCGGGGGCGGAAAGCAGTACTTC.

The chain combines TRBV4-2 with TRBJ2-3; TRBD2 agrees at 7 bases. With 0 bases clipped from V and 5 bases from J, the junction kept 8 bases outside the gene matches. Per germline, CDR1 LGHNA and CDR2 YNFKEQ. The CDR3 is 16 residues long. CDR3 protein: CASSQESSGARDTQYF. The CDR3 DNA sequence: TGTGCCAGCAGCCAAGAGTCTAGCGGAGCCCGAGATACGCAGTATTTT.

The chain is built from TRBV28 and TRBJ2-1, with D unclear. Trimming shortened V by 6 bases and J by 7 bases, and 10 bases separated the two germline ends. Per the germline V gene, CDR1 is MDHEN and CDR2 is SYDVKM. The CDR3 contains 12 residues. CDR3 in amino acids: CASRIGGNEQFF. CDR3 DNA sequence: TGTGCCAGCAGGATTGGCGGAAATGAGCAGTTCTTC.

The V call is TRBV2, the J call TRBJ2-5, with TRBD1 identical over 9 bases. V was pared by 4 bases and J by 3 bases, with 3 bases of the junction left unmatched. This CDR3 has 14 amino acids. The germline V gene encodes CDR1 SNHLY and CDR2 FYNNEI. The CDR3 DNA sequence: TGTGCCAGCAGTGTGGACAGGGGAGAAGAGACCCAGTACTTC. Translated: CASSVDRGEETQYF. Looking up the rest from reference TRBV2 and TRBJ2-5 gives the full variable domain: EPEVTQTPSHQVTQMGQEVILRCVPISNHLYFYWYRQILGQKVEFLVSFYNNEISEKSEIFDDQFSVERPDGSNFTLKIRSTKLEDSAMYFCASSVDRGEETQYFGPGTRLLVL.

This chain joins TRBV16 and TRBJ1-5; tentatively, D is TRBD1 (5 bases). The CDR3 spans 15 residues. Trimming removed 3 bases at V and 0 bases at J, with 9 bases between. From germline, CDR1 is KGHSY and CDR2 FQNENV. Here the CDR3 reads CASSQGGNSNQPQHF. The CDR3, as DNA: TGTGCCAGCAGCCAGGGGGGGAATAGCAATCAGCCCCAGCATTTT.

The chain carries TRBV11-2 and TRBJ2-3; no clear D gene. CDR1 and CDR2 (germline): SGHAT, FQNNGV. V was clipped by 1 base and J by 6 bases, with 5 bases between them. The CDR3 has 12 residues. In DNA, the CDR3 is TGTGCCAGCAGCTTAGGTTATGATACGCAGTATTTT. This gives the protein CASSLGYDTQYF.

V usage is TRBV20-1 and J usage is TRBJ2-5, with D tentatively TRBD2 (6 bases). Germline V gene lookup returns CDR1 DFQATT and CDR2 SNEGSKA (reference sequence). The CDR3 loop spans 10 amino acids. CDR3 in amino acids: CSAGQETQYF. In DNA form, the CDR3 reads TGCAGCGCGGGACAAGAGACCCAGTACTTC.

The chain has TRBV28 and TRBJ1-1, with D unresolved. The CDR3 covers 14 residues. Trimming pared 6 bases from V and 3 bases from J, leaving 14 bases between. CDR1 and CDR2 from the germline V gene are MDHEN and SYDVKM. The CDR3 reads CASSMEPGYTEAFF. In DNA form, the CDR3 reads TGTGCCAGCAGCATGGAGCCTGGGTACACTGAAGCTTTCTTT.

This sequence joins TRBV5-5 and TRBJ1-6, with a weak D call TRBD1 (5 bases). The length of the CDR3 is 13 residues. The germline gives CDR1 SGHKS, CDR2 YYEKEE (reference sequence). V lost 1 base, J lost 9 bases, and 8 bases lay in between. The CDR3 protein is CASSLQGSSPLHF. The CDR3 nucleotides read TGTGCCAGCAGCTTGCAGGGTAGTTCACCCCTCCACTTT.

This chain uses TRBV18 with TRBJ2-7; D gene unclear. Trimming removed 3 bases at V and 4 bases at J, with 16 bases between. Germline CDR1 and CDR2: KGHSH and LQKENI. CDR3 length: 15 residues. CDR3 nucleotides: TGTGCCAGCTCACCCCTCCCCGAGTCCTCGTACGAGCAGTACTTC. Protein sequence: CASSPLPESSYEQYF.

The J gene is TRBJ1-3, the V gene TRBV18; 9 bases fit TRBD1. CDR1 and CDR2 (germline): KGHSH, LQKENI. Trimming removed 4 bases from V and 7 bases from J; junction bases left unmatched: 2. This CDR3 has 13 amino acids. The CDR3 reads CASSQDRGNTIYF. CDR3 bases: TGTGCCAGCTCACAAGACAGGGGGAACACCATATATTTT.

This clone was seen a handful of times. The gene calls are TRBV19 and TRBJ2-7; the match to TRBD2 covers 13 bases. V shed 5 bases and J 6 bases; nucleotides not matched to a gene: 13. The CDR3 loop spans 17 amino acids. CDR1 is LNHDA and CDR2 is SQIVND in the germline V gene (reference sequence). CDR3 amino acids: CASSSAPGTSGTGEQYF. The DNA of the CDR3 is TGTGCCAGTAGTTCGGCCCCCGGGACTAGCGGGACCGGCGAGCAGTACTTC.

The rearrangement uses TRBV5-1 and TRBJ1-2; TRBD1 agrees at 7 bases. Germline-derived CDR1 and CDR2 are SGHRS and YFSETQ. Germline trimming cut 1 base from V and 2 bases from J; bases unmatched to any gene: 5. The CDR3 sequence is 15 residues long. Written as DNA, the CDR3 is TGCGCCAGCAGCTTGAACAGGGGTGCAAACTATGGCTACACCTTC. It is translated as CASSLNRGANYGYTF.

This clone was detected only a few times. The chain joins TRBV6-6 to TRBJ2-7; 7 bases are shared with TRBD2. The CDR3 is 15 amino acids. Germline V CDR1 and CDR2: MNHNY, SVGAGI (reference sequence). Germline trimming cut 2 bases from V and 3 bases from J; bases unmatched to any gene: 7. DNA of the CDR3: TGTGCCAGCAGTTACGGACGACTAGCAAACTACGAGCAGTACTTC. Residues: CASSYGRLANYEQYF.

The chain uses TRBV18 and TRBJ1-3, with 7 bases that match TRBD1. This CDR3 has 16 amino acids. The germline gives CDR1 KGHSH, CDR2 LQKENI. The V gene end was trimmed by 6 bases and the J gene end by 3 bases; junction bases not matched to a gene: 11. The CDR3 sequence: CASSPEGGSVGNTIYF. Written as DNA, the CDR3 is TGTGCCAGCTCCCCTGAAGGGGGCTCGGTTGGAAACACCATATATTTT.

The V gene is TRBV4-3, the J gene TRBJ2-3; tentatively, D is TRBD2 (6 bases). CDR3 length: 15 amino acids. Trimming left V 0 bases short and J 5 bases short, with 12 bases between. Germline V gives CDR1 LGHNA, CDR2 YSLEER. The CDR3 DNA sequence: TGCGCCAGCAGCCAAGATCTTGCGGGAAGAGATACGCAGTATTTT. It encodes CASSQDLAGRDTQYF.

CDR3 nucleotide sequence: TGTGCCAGCGCGGGAGGGACAGGGGGCTCGGAATATGGCTACACCTTC. It translates to CASAGGTGGSEYGYTF. The chain uses TRBV18 and TRBJ1-2, with 12 bases identical to TRBD1. Unmatched junction bases numbered 12, after V lost 8 bases and J lost 5 bases. CDR3 length: 16 amino acids. The germline gives CDR1 KGHSH, CDR2 LQKENI. Filled out from reference TRBV18 and TRBJ1-2, the complete variable domain reads NAGVMQNPRHLVRRRGQEARLRCSPMKGHSHVYWYRQLPEEGLKFMVYLQKENIIDESGMPKERFSAEFPKEGPSILRIQQVVRGDSAAYFCASAGGTGGSEYGYTFGSGTRLTVV.

The V call is TRBV28, the J call TRBJ2-6; D ambiguous. The CDR3 has 13 amino acids. The germline V and J ends were trimmed by 8 bases and 4 bases, with 9 bases remaining between them. Germline V gene data show CDR1 as MDHEN and CDR2 as SYDVKM. CDR3 DNA sequence: TGTGCCAGCGAGGTGGCCGGGGCCAACGTCCTGACTTTC. Translating gives CASEVAGANVLTF.

The chain carries TRBV6-5 and TRBJ1-2; TRBD1 matches at 8 bases. Germline assignment: CDR1 MNHEY and CDR2 SVGAGI. Trimming at V came to 7 bases and at J to 4 bases, leaving 11 bases not matched to a gene. The CDR3 sequence is 15 residues long. The CDR3 DNA reads TGTGCCAGCATTCCAGGGGGCCCGGGCGGCTATGGCTACACCTTC. Protein: CASIPGGPGGYGYTF.

The chain joins TRBV7-3 to TRBJ2-2; a weak D match, TRBD1 (5 bases). Germline V gene data show CDR1 as SGHTA and CDR2 as FQGTGA. This CDR3 comprises 13 residues. V lost 5 bases and J 10 bases, leaving 14 bases between the germline ends. This CDR3 reads CASSPLGRAELFF. As DNA, the CDR3 is TGTGCCAGCAGCCCCCTTGGCAGGGCGGAGCTGTTTTTT.

This chain joins TRBV19 and TRBJ1-1; D is uncertain. V was cut by 4 bases and J by 1 base, with 19 bases left in between. This CDR3 is built from 17 residues. The germline gives CDR1 LNHDA, CDR2 SQIVND (reference sequence). The CDR3 loop reads CASSRAPSQIGNTEAFF. In DNA form, the CDR3 reads TGTGCCAGTAGTAGGGCTCCCTCCCAAATTGGGAACACTGAAGCTTTCTTT.

The V gene is TRBV3-1 (or the pseudogene TRBV3-2), the J gene TRBJ2-2; D perhaps matches TRBD2 (5 bases). Germline CDR1 LGHDT, CDR2 YNNKEL (reference sequence). The CDR3 contains 16 residues. V was cut by 4 bases and J by 1 base, with 13 bases left in between. The CDR3 here is CASSPPPGMNTGELFF. CDR3 nucleotide sequence: TGTGCCAGCAGCCCCCCGCCGGGGATGAACACCGGGGAGCTGTTTTTT.

The CDR3 reads CASRDRGDGEQYF. The CDR3 DNA follows: TGTGCCAGCCGGGACAGGGGGGATGGCGAGCAGTACTTC. The V call is TRBV7-9, the J call TRBJ2-7; 11 nucleotides align to TRBD1. The germline gives CDR1 SEHNR, CDR2 FQNEAQ (reference sequence). The CDR3 covers 13 residues. The junction had 6 bases not matched to a gene; V was cut back by 8 bases and J by 6 bases. Together with reference TRBV7-9 and TRBJ2-7, the CDR3 gives the full variable domain: DTGVSQNPRHKITKRGQNVTFRCDPISEHNRLYWYRQTLGQGPEFLTYFQNEAQLEKSRLLSDRFSAERPKGSFSTLEIQRTEQGDSAMYLCASRDRGDGEQYFGPGTRLTVT.

The V call is TRBV28, the J call TRBJ2-5; 12 bases fit TRBD2. Germline CDR1 is MDHEN and CDR2 is SYDVKM. V lost 6 bases and J lost 5; bases outside the gene matches: 7. CDR3 length equals 15 residues. CDR3 in amino acids: CASSILAGGGETQYF. CDR3 nucleotide sequence: TGTGCCAGCAGCATCCTAGCGGGAGGGGGGGAGACCCAGTACTTC. Looking up the rest from reference TRBV28 and TRBJ2-5 gives the full variable domain: DVKVTQSSRYLVKRTGEKVFLECVQDMDHENMFWYRQDPGLGLRLIYFSYDVKMKEKGDIPEGYSVSREKKERFSLILESASTNQTSMYLCASSILAGGGETQYFGPGTRLLVL.

The V and J genes are TRBV5-6 and TRBJ1-1; 9 bases agree with TRBD1. The germline V gene has CDR1 SGHDT and CDR2 YYEEEE. There are 16 residues in the CDR3. V shed 5 bases and J 2 bases; nucleotides not matched to a gene: 10. The CDR3 DNA reads as TGTGCCAGCAGTCCGGAACACAGGGGGCTTAACACTGAAGCTTTCTTT. Translating gives CASSPEHRGLNTEAFF.

This chain links TRBV19 with TRBJ2-3; unclear D gene. The ends were cut back, 1 base at V and 11 bases at J, with 7 bases in the middle. CDR1 and CDR2 from the germline V gene are LNHDA and SQIVND (reference sequence). This CDR3 contains 11 residues. The CDR3 nucleotides are TGTGCCAGTAGTATAGCTTCGGGGCAGTATTTT. Translation gives CASSIASGQYF.